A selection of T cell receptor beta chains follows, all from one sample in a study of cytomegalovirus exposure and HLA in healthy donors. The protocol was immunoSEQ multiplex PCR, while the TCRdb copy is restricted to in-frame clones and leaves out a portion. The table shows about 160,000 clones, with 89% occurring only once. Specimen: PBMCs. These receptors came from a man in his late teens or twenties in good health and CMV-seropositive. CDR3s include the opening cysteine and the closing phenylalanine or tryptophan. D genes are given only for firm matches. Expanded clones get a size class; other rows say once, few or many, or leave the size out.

CASSQDASGVGEQYF,TGCGCCAGCAGCCAAGATGCCAGCGGGGTAGGGGAGCAGTACTTC,TRBJ2-7,once,TRBD2,15,TRBV4-1
CASSLNGGGGTDTQYF,TGTGCCAGCAGCTTAAACGGGGGTGGGGGCACAGATACGCAGTATTTT,TRBJ2-3,.,.,16,TRBV7-3
CASSALAGGLRNEQFF,TGTGCCAGCAGCGCCCTAGCGGGAGGGCTGAGGAATGAGCAGTTCTTC,TRBJ2-1,.,TRBD2,16,TRBV9
CASSKGTSGRANEQFF,TGTGCCAGCAGCAAGGGGACTAGCGGGAGGGCCAATGAGCAGTTCTTC,TRBJ2-1,.,TRBD2,16,TRBV7-3
CASSIRDNSIGELFF,TGTGCCAGCAGTATCCGGGACAACTCAATCGGGGAGCTGTTTTTT,TRBJ2-2,.,.,15,TRBV27
CASGGLAGSPPYEQYF,TGTGCCAGCGGTGGGCTAGCGGGATCTCCCCCCTACGAGCAGTACTTC,TRBJ2-7,.,TRBD2,16,TRBV11-2
CASSTGLLYEQYF,TGTGCCAGCAGCACTGGACTCCTCTACGAGCAGTACTTC,TRBJ2-7,.,.,13,TRBV5-4
CASSPDGFSAEAFF,TGCGCCAGCAGCCCGGACGGGTTTAGCGCTGAAGCTTTCTTT,TRBJ1-1,few,.,14,TRBV5-1
CASTGDRGMVTDTQYF,TGTGCCAGCACCGGGGACAGGGGCATGGTCACAGATACGCAGTATTTT,TRBJ2-3,.,TRBD1,16,TRBV2
CASSLTSPLEGNTEAFF,TGTGCCAGCAGCTTAACGAGCCCTCTTGAGGGGAACACTGAAGCTTTCTTT,TRBJ1-1,.,.,17,TRBV7-3
CASSSTGGRDYEQYF,TGTGCCAGCAGCTCGACAGGGGGAAGGGACTACGAGCAGTACTTC,TRBJ2-7,.,TRBD1,15,TRBV5-5
CASTGLAGVGFGELFF,TGTGCCAGTACCGGACTAGCGGGAGTTGGGTTCGGGGAGCTGTTTTTT,TRBJ2-2,.,TRBD2,16,TRBV19
CASSPDTEVGYTF,TGTGCCAGCAGTCCTGACACGGAGGTAGGCTACACCTTC,TRBJ1-2,.,.,13,TRBV28
CASSYDSTRQPQHF,TGTGCCAGCAGTTATGACAGCACCCGTCAGCCCCAGCATTTT,TRBJ1-5,.,.,14,TRBV6-5
CASSSDRGSNEQFF,TGTGCCAGCAGCTCGGACAGGGGGAGCAATGAGCAGTTCTTC,TRBJ2-1,.,TRBD1,14,TRBV5-5
CASSYFQKQETQYF,TGTGCCAGCAGTTACTTTCAGAAACAAGAGACCCAGTACTTC,TRBJ2-5,.,.,14,TRBV6-5
CASSPGERTYNEQFF,TGCGCCAGCAGCCCCGGGGAGCGGACCTACAATGAGCAGTTCTTC,TRBJ2-1,.,.,15,TRBV5-1
CASSQTSGGFQPQHF,TGTGCCAGCAGCCAAACTTCAGGGGGCTTTCAGCCCCAGCATTTT,TRBJ1-5,.,TRBD1,15,TRBV6-5
CASSFTGGPPGNQPQHF,TGTGCCAGCAGCTTTACAGGGGGGCCGCCTGGCAATCAGCCCCAGCATTTT,TRBJ1-5,.,TRBD1,17,TRBV5-8
CASSESGVGYGYTF,TGTGCCAGCAGTGAATCGGGGGTGGGCTATGGCTACACCTTC,TRBJ1-2,.,.,14,TRBV6-1
CASSLRGYEQYF,TGTGCCAGCAGTTTACGAGGGTACGAGCAGTACTTC,TRBJ2-7,.,.,12,TRBV28
CASSVGAGLIQETQYF,TGTGCCAGCAGCGTAGGGGCGGGTTTAATTCAAGAGACCCAGTACTTC,TRBJ2-5,.,.,16,TRBV9
CASSFRDRDNQPQHF,TGTGCCAGCAGTTTTCGGGACAGAGACAATCAGCCCCAGCATTTT,TRBJ1-5,.,TRBD1,15,TRBV28
CASSPGRDYGYTF,TGTGCCAGCTCACCAGGTAGAGATTATGGCTACACCTTC,TRBJ1-2,.,.,13,TRBV18
CASRSIRGNTEAFF,TGTGCCAGCAGATCGATACGGGGGAACACTGAAGCTTTCTTT,TRBJ1-1,.,.,14,TRBV7-2
CASSLSGSSNEQFF,TGTGCCAGCAGCTTATCCGGGAGCTCCAATGAGCAGTTCTTC,TRBJ2-1,.,.,14,TRBV11-2
CASSNSGSLKYEQYF,TGTGCCAGCAGTAATAGCGGGAGTTTGAAATACGAGCAGTACTTC,TRBJ2-7,.,TRBD2,15,TRBV28
CASSPIGQGNGYTF,TGTGCCAGCTCACCAATTGGACAGGGCAATGGCTACACCTTC,TRBJ1-2,once,TRBD1,14,TRBV18
CASGDIFHYEQYF,TGTGCCAGCGGGGACATTTTCCACTACGAGCAGTACTTC,TRBJ2-7,few,.,13,TRBV2
CASSATIGLAGAKPYEQYF,TGCGCCAGCAGTGCGACAATTGGACTAGCGGGAGCCAAGCCCTACGAGCAGTACTTC,TRBJ2-7,once,TRBD2,19,TRBV10-2
CASSLVDQPQHF,TGTGCCAGCAGCTTAGTAGATCAGCCCCAGCATTTT,TRBJ1-5,.,.,12,TRBV7-9
CASRRGANYGYTF,TGTGCCAGCCGTAGAGGAGCTAACTATGGCTACACCTTC,TRBJ1-2,few,.,13,TRBV27
CASSLGGGRARGETQYF,TGCGCCAGCAGCCTGGGAGGCGGGAGGGCCAGGGGGGAGACCCAGTACTTC,TRBJ2-5,.,TRBD2,17,TRBV4-1
CASSLFLGTGITEAFF,TGTGCCAGCAGCTTGTTTTTGGGGACAGGGATTACTGAAGCTTTCTTT,TRBJ1-1,.,TRBD1,16,TRBV5-8
CASSLGHTDTQYF,TGTGCCAGCAGCTTAGGTCACACAGATACGCAGTATTTT,TRBJ2-3,.,.,13,TRBV13
CASSTAGGWAQETQYF,TGTGCCAGCAGTACAGCGGGAGGTTGGGCCCAAGAGACCCAGTACTTC,TRBJ2-5,.,TRBD2,16,TRBV28
CASSSLAGTYNEQFF,TGTGCCAGCAGCTCACTAGCGGGTACTTACAATGAGCAGTTCTTC,TRBJ2-1,.,TRBD2,15,TRBV11-3
CASSGREGVWYGYTF,TGTGCCAGCAGTGGAAGGGAGGGGGTATGGTATGGCTACACCTTC,TRBJ1-2,.,.,15,TRBV2
CASSDPARLLIYEQYF,TGTGCCAGCAGTGACCCCGCCAGGCTCCTTATCTACGAGCAGTACTTC,TRBJ2-7,.,.,16,TRBV28
CASSLKVPGTQYF,TGTGCCAGCAGCTTAAAAGTACCGGGGACCCAGTACTTC,TRBJ2-5,.,.,13,TRBV7-9
CASSSTSSISHTGELFF,TGTGCCAGCAGTTCGACTAGCTCCATCAGTCACACCGGGGAGCTGTTTTTT,TRBJ2-2,.,TRBD2,17,TRBV27
CASSLRGQGYEQYF,TGTGCCAGCAGCTTGAGGGGACAGGGGTACGAGCAGTACTTC,TRBJ2-7,.,TRBD1,14,TRBV5-4
CASSVPGIADHPDYNEQFF,TGCGCCAGCAGCGTACCTGGGATAGCGGACCACCCCGACTACAATGAGCAGTTCTTC,TRBJ2-1,.,.,19,TRBV5-1
CASSIQGQPQHF,TGTGCCAGTAGTATCCAGGGTCAGCCCCAGCATTTT,TRBJ1-5,.,.,12,TRBV19
CASSKQGEKLFF,TGTGCCAGCAGTAAACAGGGAGAAAAACTGTTTTTT,TRBJ1-4,once,.,12,TRBV28
CASSLSLAGATYEQYF,TGCGCCAGCAGCTTGTCCCTAGCGGGAGCGACCTACGAGCAGTACTTC,TRBJ2-7,.,TRBD2,16,TRBV5-1